A single sample gave rise to the 21 T cell receptor beta chains below, sequenced in a study of shared clonotypes between healthy human individuals. Here immunoSEQ multiplex PCR was the method, and the copy in TCRdb shows in-frame clones only, minus some. The data show about a million clones, roughly 75% seen once. The sequenced sample was memory CD4+ T cells sorted from blood. The subset is: CD45RA-negative fraction. The receptor set was obtained from a young man in good health.

This clone came up once. As DNA, the CDR3 is TGTGCCAGCAGCGTTAGGGGGCGCCCAAATGAAAAACTGTTTTTT. This gives the protein CASSVRGRPNEKLFF. The chain couples TRBV7-2 to TRBJ1-4; 7 positions match TRBD1. Germline lookup yields CDR1 SGHTA and CDR2 FQGNSA. The J segment lost 5 bases and the V segment lost 5 bases, leaving 8 bases of the junction unmatched. The CDR3 covers 15 residues. Looking up the rest from reference TRBV7-2 and TRBJ1-4 gives the full variable domain: GAGVSQSPSNKVTEKGKDVELRCDPISGHTALYWYRQSLGQGLEFLIYFQGNSAPDKSGLPSDRFSAERTGGSVSTLTIQRTQQEDSAVYLCASSVRGRPNEKLFFGSGTQLSVL.

This clone occurred once. The V gene is TRBV7-9, the J gene TRBJ2-1; tentatively, D is TRBD1 or TRBD2 (5 bases each). There are 16 residues in the CDR3. Deletions cut 5 bases from V and 8 bases from J, with 22 bases between. Germline CDR1 and CDR2: SEHNR and FQNEAQ (reference sequence). The CDR3 DNA reads as TGTGCCAGCAGCCCGTCCAGCGGTAAGCTAGGGGATGAGCAGTTCTTC. It codes for CASSPSSGKLGDEQFF.

The chain links TRBV6-5 to TRBJ1-1; 10 positions match TRBD1. Trimming took 7 bases from V and 6 from J; bases not matched to a gene: 8. The CDR3 has 14 residues. In germline, CDR1 is MNHEY, CDR2 SVGAGI. CDR3 sequence reads: CASNQDRGLSEAFF. As DNA, the CDR3 is TGTGCCAGCAACCAAGACAGGGGGCTTTCTGAAGCTTTCTTT.

The J gene is TRBJ2-1, the V gene TRBV30, with D maybe TRBD2 (5 bases). Germline V gene sequence: CDR1 GTSNPN, CDR2 SVGIG (reference sequence). The CDR3 covers 17 residues. Trimming cost V 5 bases and J 1 base, with 21 bases left between them. The CDR3 loop reads CAWEGGTRKVSYNEQFF. In DNA, the CDR3 is TGTGCCTGGGAGGGTGGAACTAGAAAAGTTTCCTACAATGAGCAGTTCTTC.

Here the CDR3 reads CASIRDAVANQPQHF. The DNA of the CDR3 is TGTGCCAGCATCCGGGACGCCGTAGCCAATCAGCCCCAGCATTTT. The chain employs TRBV9 and TRBJ1-5; tentatively, D is TRBD1 (5 bases). CDR1 and CDR2 from the germline V gene are SGDLS and YYNGEE. The V end was cut by 6 bases, the J end by 3 bases, with 16 bases between. There are 15 residues in the CDR3.

V and J are TRBV4-1 and TRBJ2-5; D remains unclear. Germline-derived CDR1 and CDR2 are MGHRA and YSYEKL. The V end was cut by 0 bases, the J end by 5 bases, with 13 bases between. This CDR3 has 15 residues. CDR3 nucleotides: TGCGCCAGCAGCCAAGAGGGAAACCCCCGGGAGACCCAGTACTTC. This encodes CASSQEGNPRETQYF.

This chain uses TRBV19 with TRBJ1-6, with D possibly TRBD1 on 6 matching bases. This CDR3 is built from 14 residues. Germline V gives CDR1 LNHDA, CDR2 SQIVND (reference sequence). Trimming pared 6 bases from V and 10 bases from J, leaving 16 bases between. The CDR3, as DNA: TGTGCCAGTAGGGAGTCAGGGGAAGTATCACCCCTCCACTTT. It codes for CASRESGEVSPLHF.

CDR3 in DNA: TGTGCCAGCAGCAGGGGGATCCAAGAGACCCAGTACTTC. Translation gives CASSRGIQETQYF. The rearrangement links TRBV5-4 to TRBJ2-5; perhaps TRBD1 as D (6 bases). CDR3 length: 13 amino acids. V was trimmed by 4 bases and J by 1 base, leaving 8 bases between them. Per germline, CDR1 SGHNT and CDR2 YYREEE (reference sequence).

This clone has a handful of counts. The chain links TRBV30 to TRBJ1-1; D is perhaps TRBD1 (5 bases). The CDR3 sequence is 14 residues long. The germline V gene encodes CDR1 GTSNPN and CDR2 SVGIG (reference sequence). Trimming took off 4 bases at V and 4 bases at J, with 16 bases between the two ends. CDR3 nucleotides: TGTGCCTGGAAGAGGGGTATTGGTGGCACTGAAGCTTTCTTT. This encodes CAWKRGIGGTEAFF.

This chain links TRBV7-2 with TRBJ2-6; D remains unclear. Deletions cut 2 bases from V and 1 base from J, with 9 bases between. Germline lookup yields CDR1 SGHTA and CDR2 FQGNSA. This CDR3 spans 16 amino acids. The CDR3 DNA sequence: TGTGCCAGCAGCTTATCCCACACGTCTGGGGCCAACGTCCTGACTTTC. It specifies CASSLSHTSGANVLTF.

This clone was recorded only once. CDR3 in amino acids: CASSKEYQGRRYEQYF. The DNA of the CDR3 is TGTGCCAGCAGCAAAGAATACCAGGGGCGAAGGTACGAGCAGTACTTC. The chain links TRBV21-1 to TRBJ2-7; the table names TRBD1, a call not compared with the DNA. TRBV21-1 has pseudogene status. This CDR3 is 16 amino acids long.

In its sample, this clone was seen once. The V and J genes are TRBV5-6 and TRBJ2-7; no firm D call. Germline V gene data show CDR1 as SGHDT and CDR2 as YYEEEE. V lost 3 bases to trimming and J lost 2 bases, with 6 bases between them. This CDR3 comprises 12 residues. The CDR3 DNA is TGTGCCAGCAGCTGGCAGGCCTACGAGCAGTACTTC. This gives the protein CASSWQAYEQYF. The full variable domain, completed using reference TRBV5-6 and TRBJ2-7, is DAGVTQSPTHLIKTRGQQVTLRCSPKSGHDTVSWYQQALGQGPQFIFQYYEEEERQRGNFPDRFSGHQFPNYSSELNVNALLLGDSALYLCASSWQAYEQYFGPGTRLTVT.

The genes are TRBV7-9 and TRBJ2-7, with 9 bases identical to TRBD2. This CDR3 has 14 amino acids. Germline CDR1 and CDR2: SEHNR and FQNEAQ (reference sequence). Trimming at V came to 3 bases and at J to 5 bases, leaving 5 bases not matched to a gene. The CDR3 DNA follows: TGTGCCAGCAGCTTTAGCGGGGGTCCTGACGAGCAGTACTTC. Translation: CASSFSGGPDEQYF.

The genes are TRBV5-8 and TRBJ1-5; no clear D gene. Germline CDR1 reads SGHTS; CDR2 reads YDEGEE. CDR3 size: 16 residues. Trimming left V 0 bases short and J 1 base short, with 11 bases between. The CDR3 spells CASSLEGGRSNQPQHF. The CDR3 DNA reads as TGTGCCAGCAGCTTGGAGGGCGGGAGAAGCAATCAGCCCCAGCATTTT. Full variable domain (rest looked up from reference TRBV5-8 and TRBJ1-5): EAGVTQSPTHLIKTRGQQATLRCSPISGHTSVYWYQQALGLGLQFLLWYDEGEERNRGNFPPRFSGRQFPNYSSELNVNALELEDSALYLCASSLEGGRSNQPQHFGDGTRLSIL.

J is TRBJ1-1 and V is TRBV28; tentatively, D is TRBD1 (5 bases). V was shortened by 7 bases and J by 0 bases, with 12 bases between the two germline ends. Germline-derived CDR1 and CDR2 are MDHEN and SYDVKM. The CDR3 is made up of 14 amino acids. This chain's CDR3 is CASTLGRMNTEAFF. DNA of the CDR3: TGTGCCAGCACCCTGGGACGGATGAACACTGAAGCTTTCTTT.

The chain has TRBV7-2 and TRBJ2-5; 14 bases are a match to TRBD2. V shed 1 base and J 4 bases; nucleotides not matched to a gene: 5. This CDR3 is built from 17 residues. CDR1 and CDR2 from the germline V gene are SGHTA and FQGNSA. CDR3 nucleotide sequence: TGTGCCAGCAGCTTAGGGACTAGCGGGGGGCTGGGAGAGACCCAGTACTTC. The encoded protein is CASSLGTSGGLGETQYF.

V gene TRBV28 combines with J gene TRBJ2-1, with 9 bases that match TRBD2. The length of the CDR3 is 15 residues. Germline CDR1 is MDHEN and CDR2 is SYDVKM. V lost 8 bases, J lost 4 bases, and 9 bases stayed unmatched. The CDR3: CASLSRGGAYNEQFF. The CDR3 DNA reads TGTGCCAGCCTTTCTCGCGGGGGGGCTTACAATGAGCAGTTCTTC.

This chain uses TRBV5-5 with TRBJ2-1; TRBD1 agrees at 7 bases. The CDR3 spans 15 residues. Trimming at V came to 0 bases and at J to 1 base, leaving 1 base not matched to a gene. Germline loops: CDR1 SGHKS, CDR2 YYEKEE (reference sequence). The CDR3 loop is CASSLGQGSYNEQFF. CDR3 DNA sequence: TGTGCCAGCAGCTTGGGACAGGGTTCCTACAATGAGCAGTTCTTC.

This clone was seen more than once but under ten times. In the same sample, other DNA sequences code for this CDR3. This chain uses TRBV5-4 with TRBJ2-5; D gene ambiguous. This CDR3 contains 13 residues. The V and J ends lost 0 bases and 4 bases respectively, with 7 bases between them. Germline lookup yields CDR1 SGHNT and CDR2 YYREEE (reference sequence). In DNA, the CDR3 is TGTGCCAGCAGCTTGGTCCTCGGAGAGACCCAGTACTTC. Translation: CASSLVLGETQYF.

This chain joins TRBV28 and TRBJ1-2; 9 nucleotides line up with TRBD1. Germline values: CDR1 MDHEN, CDR2 SYDVKM. CDR3 length equals 13 residues. The V segment lost 6 bases and the J segment 6 bases; nucleotides outside the gene matches: 5. CDR3 region: CASRGQGVDGYTF. CDR3 sequence (DNA): TGTGCCAGCAGGGGACAGGGAGTGGATGGCTACACCTTC.

CDR3 loop: CASSLGTGWGSGTNEKLFF. CDR3 bases: TGTGCCAGCAGCTTAGGCACAGGTTGGGGGAGCGGAACTAATGAAAAACTGTTTTTT. The genes are TRBV7-9 and TRBJ1-4, with D maybe TRBD1 (5 bases). Trimming removed 1 base at V and 1 base at J, with 19 bases between. Germline assignment: CDR1 SEHNR and CDR2 FQNEAQ (reference sequence). The CDR3 is 19 residues long.